The TCR beta chain under discussion was sequenced for a study of breast tumors, draining lymph nodes, adjacent tissues. Whole-study findings and limits: That most tumor T cells come from lymph nodes remained unproven. Data fit most tumor T cells coming from lymph node, expanding in tumor. Tumor repertoires ranked between lymph nodes and nontumor tissue in diversity, with V and J gene preferences. Luminal-like breast cancer showed significantly higher tumor–nontumor repertoire similarity than basal-like.

The germline V and J ends were trimmed by 5 bases and 4 bases, with 14 bases remaining between them. Germline lookup yields CDR1 SGHTA and CDR2 FQGNSA. The CDR3 has 14 amino acids. TCRdb itself ran the multiplex PCR reads through MiXCR, one entry per CDR3 protein. The sample lists approximately 210,000 distinct CDR3 sequences, less than 40% seen once, with roughly 1.3% in the top ten. Turning to this clonotype: What it binds is not known.

The lymph nodes were axillary draining lymph nodes from breast cancer patients. Sequenced: axillary lymph node tissue. This TCR derives from a female donor with breast cancer. Some clones in this sample may be carry-over from other donors' samples. This sequence joins TRBV7-2 and TRBJ2-5, with D possibly being TRBD1 (6 bases). CDR3 protein: CASSAGTRRETQYF. CDR3 DNA sequence: TGTGCCAGCAGCGCCGGGACAAGGAGAGAGACCCAGTACTTC.